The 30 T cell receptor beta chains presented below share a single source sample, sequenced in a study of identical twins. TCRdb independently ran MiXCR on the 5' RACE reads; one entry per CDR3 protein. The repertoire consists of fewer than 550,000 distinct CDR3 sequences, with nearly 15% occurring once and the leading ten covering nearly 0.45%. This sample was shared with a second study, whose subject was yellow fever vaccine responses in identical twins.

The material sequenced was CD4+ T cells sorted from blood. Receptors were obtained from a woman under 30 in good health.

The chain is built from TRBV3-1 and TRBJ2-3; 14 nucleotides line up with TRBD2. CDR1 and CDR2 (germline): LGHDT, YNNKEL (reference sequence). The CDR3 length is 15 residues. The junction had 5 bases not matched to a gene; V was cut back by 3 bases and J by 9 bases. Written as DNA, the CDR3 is TGTGCCAGCAGCCAGCCGGGACTAGCGGGGGAGACGCAGTATTTT. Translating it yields CASSQPGLAGETQYF.

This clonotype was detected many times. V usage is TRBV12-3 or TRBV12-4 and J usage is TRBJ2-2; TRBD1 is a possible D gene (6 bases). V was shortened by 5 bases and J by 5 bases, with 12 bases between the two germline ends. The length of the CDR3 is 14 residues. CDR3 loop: CASSPSQGTGELFF. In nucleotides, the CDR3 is TGTGCCAGCAGTCCCTCACAGGGAACCGGGGAGCTGTTTTTT.

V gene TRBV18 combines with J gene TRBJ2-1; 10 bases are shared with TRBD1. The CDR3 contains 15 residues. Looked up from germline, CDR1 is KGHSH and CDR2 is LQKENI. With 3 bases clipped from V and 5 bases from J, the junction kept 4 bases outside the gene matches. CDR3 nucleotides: TGTGCCAGCTCACCGGCCGGGACAGGGGACAATGAGCAGTTCTTC. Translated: CASSPAGTGDNEQFF.

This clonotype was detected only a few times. The CDR3: CSVSGTRTDTQYF. CDR3 DNA sequence: TGCAGCGTTTCCGGGACCCGCACAGATACGCAGTATTTT. The chain employs TRBV29-1 and TRBJ2-3, with D possibly called TRBD1 or TRBD2 (5 bases each). Trimming removed 5 bases at V and 1 base at J, with 10 bases between. The CDR3 runs to 13 residues. Germline V CDR1 and CDR2: SQVTM, ANQGSEA.

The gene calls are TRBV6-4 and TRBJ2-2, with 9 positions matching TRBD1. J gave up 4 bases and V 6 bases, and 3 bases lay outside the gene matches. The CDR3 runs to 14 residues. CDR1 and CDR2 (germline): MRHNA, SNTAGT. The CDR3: CASSPQGATGELFF. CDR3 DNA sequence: TGTGCCAGCAGCCCACAGGGGGCCACCGGGGAGCTGTTTTTT.

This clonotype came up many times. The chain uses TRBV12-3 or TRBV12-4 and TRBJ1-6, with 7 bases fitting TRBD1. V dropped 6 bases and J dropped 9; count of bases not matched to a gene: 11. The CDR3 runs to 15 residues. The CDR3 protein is CASRSDRVESSPLHF. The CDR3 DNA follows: TGTGCCAGCAGAAGCGACAGGGTCGAATCTTCACCCCTCCACTTT.

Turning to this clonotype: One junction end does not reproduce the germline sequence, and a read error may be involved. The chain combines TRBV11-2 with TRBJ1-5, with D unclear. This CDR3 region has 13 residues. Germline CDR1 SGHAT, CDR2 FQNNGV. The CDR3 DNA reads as TGTGCCAGCAGCCAGATGAGCAATCAGCTCCAGCATTTT. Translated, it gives CASSQMSNQLQHF.

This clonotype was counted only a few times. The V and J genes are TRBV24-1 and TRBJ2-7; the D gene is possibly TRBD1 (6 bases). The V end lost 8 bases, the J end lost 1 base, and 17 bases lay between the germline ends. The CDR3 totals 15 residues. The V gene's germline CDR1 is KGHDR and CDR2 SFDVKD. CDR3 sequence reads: CATTNRVGGSYEQYF. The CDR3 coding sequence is TGTGCCACCACCAACAGGGTAGGAGGTTCCTACGAGCAGTACTTC.

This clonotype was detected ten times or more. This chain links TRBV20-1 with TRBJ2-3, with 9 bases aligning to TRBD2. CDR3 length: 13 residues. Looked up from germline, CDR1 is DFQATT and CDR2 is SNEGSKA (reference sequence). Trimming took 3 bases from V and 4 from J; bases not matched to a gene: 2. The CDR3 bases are TGCAGTGCTAGGCTAGCGGGATCAGATACGCAGTATTTT. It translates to CSARLAGSDTQYF.

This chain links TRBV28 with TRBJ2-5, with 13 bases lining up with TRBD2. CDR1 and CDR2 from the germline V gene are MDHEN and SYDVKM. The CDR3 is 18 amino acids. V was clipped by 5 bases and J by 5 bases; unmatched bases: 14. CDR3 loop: CASSAAPGLAGATETQYF. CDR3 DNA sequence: TGTGCCAGCAGTGCAGCCCCTGGACTAGCGGGAGCCACGGAGACCCAGTACTTC. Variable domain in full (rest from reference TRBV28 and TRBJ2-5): DVKVTQSSRYLVKRTGEKVFLECVQDMDHENMFWYRQDPGLGLRLIYFSYDVKMKEKGDIPEGYSVSREKKERFSLILESASTNQTSMYLCASSAAPGLAGATETQYFGPGTRLLVL.

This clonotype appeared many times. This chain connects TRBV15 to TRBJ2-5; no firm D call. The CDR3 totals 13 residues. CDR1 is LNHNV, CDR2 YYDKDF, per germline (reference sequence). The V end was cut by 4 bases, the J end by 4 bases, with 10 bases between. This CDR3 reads CATSKALAETQYF. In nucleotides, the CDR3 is TGTGCCACCAGCAAGGCCCTGGCAGAGACCCAGTACTTC.

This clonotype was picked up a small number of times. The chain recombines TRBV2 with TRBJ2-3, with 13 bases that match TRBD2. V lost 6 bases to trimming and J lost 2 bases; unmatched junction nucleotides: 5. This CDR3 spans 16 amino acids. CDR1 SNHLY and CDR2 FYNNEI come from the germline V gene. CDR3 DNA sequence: TGTGCCAGCAGCCAGACTAGCGGGGGGCCCACAGATACGCAGTATTTT. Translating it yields CASSQTSGGPTDTQYF.

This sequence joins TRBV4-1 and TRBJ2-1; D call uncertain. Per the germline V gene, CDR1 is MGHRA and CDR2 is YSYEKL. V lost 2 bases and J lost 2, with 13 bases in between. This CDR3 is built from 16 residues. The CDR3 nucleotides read TGCGCCAGCAGCCAACCGGGTGGGGTTACCTACAATGAGCAGTTCTTC. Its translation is CASSQPGGVTYNEQFF.

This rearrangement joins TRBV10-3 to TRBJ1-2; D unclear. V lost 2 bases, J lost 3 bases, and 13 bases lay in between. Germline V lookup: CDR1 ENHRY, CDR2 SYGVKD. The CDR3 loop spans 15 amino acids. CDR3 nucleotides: TGTGCCATCAGTGAGCGCAGAGGGCAGGACTATGGCTACACCTTC. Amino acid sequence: CAISERRGQDYGYTF.

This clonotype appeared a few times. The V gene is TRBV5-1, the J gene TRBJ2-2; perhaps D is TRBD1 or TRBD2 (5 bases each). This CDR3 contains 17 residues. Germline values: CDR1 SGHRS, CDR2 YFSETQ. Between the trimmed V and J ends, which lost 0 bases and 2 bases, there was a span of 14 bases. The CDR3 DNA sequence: TGCGCCAGCAGCTTGGCTTCGGGACCCCCAAACACCGGGGAGCTGTTTTTT. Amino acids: CASSLASGPPNTGELFF.

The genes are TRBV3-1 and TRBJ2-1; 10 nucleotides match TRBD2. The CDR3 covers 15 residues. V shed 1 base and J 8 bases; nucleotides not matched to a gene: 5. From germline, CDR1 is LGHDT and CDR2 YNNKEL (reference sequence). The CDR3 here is CASSQGPSGGYEQFF. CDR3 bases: TGTGCCAGCAGCCAAGGGCCTAGCGGGGGTTATGAGCAGTTCTTC.

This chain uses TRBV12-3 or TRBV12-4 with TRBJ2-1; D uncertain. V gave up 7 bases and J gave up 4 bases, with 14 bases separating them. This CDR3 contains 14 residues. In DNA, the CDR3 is TGTGCCAGCACGACGGAGATCCTTTACAATGAGCAGTTCTTC. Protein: CASTTEILYNEQFF.

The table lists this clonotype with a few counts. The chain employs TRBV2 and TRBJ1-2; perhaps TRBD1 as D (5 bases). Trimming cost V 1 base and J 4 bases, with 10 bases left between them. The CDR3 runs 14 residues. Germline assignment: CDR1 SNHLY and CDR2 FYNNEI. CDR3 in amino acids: CASSEGQGPYGYTF. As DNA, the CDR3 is TGTGCCAGCAGTGAAGGGCAGGGCCCCTATGGCTACACCTTC.

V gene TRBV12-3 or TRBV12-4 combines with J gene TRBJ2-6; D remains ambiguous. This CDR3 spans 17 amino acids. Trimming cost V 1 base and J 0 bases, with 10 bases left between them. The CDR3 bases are TGTGCCAGCAGTTTAGGGGCCAGGAGCTCTGGGGCCAACGTCCTGACTTTC. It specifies CASSLGARSSGANVLTF.

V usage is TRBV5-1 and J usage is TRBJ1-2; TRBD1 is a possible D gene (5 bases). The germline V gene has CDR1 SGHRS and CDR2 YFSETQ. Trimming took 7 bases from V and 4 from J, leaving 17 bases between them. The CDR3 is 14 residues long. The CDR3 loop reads CASAGTEGVYGYTF. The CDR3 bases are TGCGCCAGCGCGGGGACTGAGGGAGTCTATGGCTACACCTTC.

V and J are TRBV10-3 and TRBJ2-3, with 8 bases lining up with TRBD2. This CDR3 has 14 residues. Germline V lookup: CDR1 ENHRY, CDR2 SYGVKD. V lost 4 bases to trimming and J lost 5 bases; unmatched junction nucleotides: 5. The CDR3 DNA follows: TGTGCCATCAGTGGGACTAGCTCGGGAGATACGCAGTATTTT. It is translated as CAISGTSSGDTQYF.

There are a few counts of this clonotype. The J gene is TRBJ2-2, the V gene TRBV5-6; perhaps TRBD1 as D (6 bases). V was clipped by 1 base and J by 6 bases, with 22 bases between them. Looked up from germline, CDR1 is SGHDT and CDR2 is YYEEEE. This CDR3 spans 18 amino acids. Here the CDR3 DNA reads TGTGCCAGCAGCTTGTCGGGATTTGGAGCAGGGGTCTCCGGGGAGCTGTTTTTT. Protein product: CASSLSGFGAGVSGELFF.

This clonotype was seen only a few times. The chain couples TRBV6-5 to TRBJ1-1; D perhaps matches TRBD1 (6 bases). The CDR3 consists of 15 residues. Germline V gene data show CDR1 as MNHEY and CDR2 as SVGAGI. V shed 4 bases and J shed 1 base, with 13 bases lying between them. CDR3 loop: CASSSTQTGNTEAFF. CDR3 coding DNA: TGTGCCAGCAGTTCGACCCAGACAGGGAACACTGAAGCTTTCTTT.

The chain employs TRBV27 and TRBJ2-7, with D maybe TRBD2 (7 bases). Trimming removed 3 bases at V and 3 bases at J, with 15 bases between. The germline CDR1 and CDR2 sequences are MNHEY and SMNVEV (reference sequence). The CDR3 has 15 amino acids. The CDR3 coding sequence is TGTGCCAGCAGTTTCGGGGGGCGCGGGATCTACGAGCAGTACTTC. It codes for CASSFGGRGIYEQYF.

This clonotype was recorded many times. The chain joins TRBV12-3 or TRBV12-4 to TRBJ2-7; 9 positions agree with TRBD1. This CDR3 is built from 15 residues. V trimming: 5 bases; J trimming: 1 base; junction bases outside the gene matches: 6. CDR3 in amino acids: CASSDGTGRSYEQYF. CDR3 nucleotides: TGTGCCAGCAGTGATGGGACAGGGAGATCCTACGAGCAGTACTTC.

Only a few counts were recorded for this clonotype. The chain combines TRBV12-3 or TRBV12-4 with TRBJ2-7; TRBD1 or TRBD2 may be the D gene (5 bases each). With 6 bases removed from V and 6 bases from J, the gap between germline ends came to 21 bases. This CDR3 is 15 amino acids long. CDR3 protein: CASSRPGPEPVEQYF. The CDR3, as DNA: TGTGCCAGCAGCCGCCCGGGACCCGAGCCTGTCGAGCAGTACTTC.

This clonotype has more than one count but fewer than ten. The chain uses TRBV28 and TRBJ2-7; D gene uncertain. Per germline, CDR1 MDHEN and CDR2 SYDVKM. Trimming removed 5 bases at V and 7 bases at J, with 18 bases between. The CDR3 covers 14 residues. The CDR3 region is CASSIGLQPREQYV. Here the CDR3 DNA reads TGTGCCAGCAGTATTGGGCTCCAACCTCGGGAGCAGTACGTC.

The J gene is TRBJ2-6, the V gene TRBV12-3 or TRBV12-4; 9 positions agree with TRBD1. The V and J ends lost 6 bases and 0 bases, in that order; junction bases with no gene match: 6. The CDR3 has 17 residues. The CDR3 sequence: CASRRGTGLSGANVLTF. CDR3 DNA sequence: TGTGCCAGCAGAAGGGGGACAGGGCTCTCTGGGGCCAACGTCCTGACTTTC.

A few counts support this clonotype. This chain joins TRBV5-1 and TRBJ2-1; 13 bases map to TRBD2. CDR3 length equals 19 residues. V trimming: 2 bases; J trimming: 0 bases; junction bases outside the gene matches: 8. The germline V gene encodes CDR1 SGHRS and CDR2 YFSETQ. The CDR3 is CASSLDGTSGEISYNEQFF. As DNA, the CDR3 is TGCGCCAGCAGCTTAGATGGGACTAGCGGGGAGATCTCCTACAATGAGCAGTTCTTC.

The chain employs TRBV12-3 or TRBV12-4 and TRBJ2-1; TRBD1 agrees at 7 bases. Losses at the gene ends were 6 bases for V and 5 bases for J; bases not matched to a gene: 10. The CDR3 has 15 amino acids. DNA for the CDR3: TGTGCCAGCAGAAAGACAGGGTTAAGTAACAATGAGCAGTTCTTC. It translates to CASRKTGLSNNEQFF.